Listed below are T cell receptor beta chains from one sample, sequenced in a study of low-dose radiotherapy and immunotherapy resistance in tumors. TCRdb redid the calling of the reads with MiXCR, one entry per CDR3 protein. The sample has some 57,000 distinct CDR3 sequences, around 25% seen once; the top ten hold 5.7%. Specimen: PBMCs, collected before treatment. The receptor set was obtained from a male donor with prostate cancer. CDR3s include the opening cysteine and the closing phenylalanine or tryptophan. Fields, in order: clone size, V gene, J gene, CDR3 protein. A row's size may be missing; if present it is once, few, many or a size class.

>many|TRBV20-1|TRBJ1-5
CSAGPEGRWQPQHF
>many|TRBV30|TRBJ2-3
CAWKKGPSTDTQYF
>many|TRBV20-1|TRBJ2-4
CSATGEGGPPNIQYF
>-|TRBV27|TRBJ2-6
CASSERATGANVLTF
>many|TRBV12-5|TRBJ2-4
CASGPPAGPKNIQYF
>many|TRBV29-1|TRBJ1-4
CSVQTGGEKLFF
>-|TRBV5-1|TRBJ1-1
CASSLRFLKHENTEAFF
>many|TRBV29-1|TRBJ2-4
CSADRGDIQYF
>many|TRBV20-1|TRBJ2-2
CSARSRTGPGELFF
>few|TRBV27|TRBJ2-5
CASSSYLSGAPYETQYF
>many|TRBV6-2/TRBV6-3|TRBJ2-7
CASSEGLGLAGVGYEQYF
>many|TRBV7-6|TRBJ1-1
CASSWQGDTEAFF
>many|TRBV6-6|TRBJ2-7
CASSYRLGQGYEQYF
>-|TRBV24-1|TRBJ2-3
CATSDTGTRDTQYF
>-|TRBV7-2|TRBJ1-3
CASSGGVSGNTIYF
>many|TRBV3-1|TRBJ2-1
CASSQDSLPANEQFF
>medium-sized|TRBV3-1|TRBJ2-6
CASCLGRIFSSSGANVLTF
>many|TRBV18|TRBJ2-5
CASSPSPGPQETQYF
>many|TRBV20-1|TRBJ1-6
CSARDSEGGLNSPLHF
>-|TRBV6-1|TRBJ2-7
CASSEALDGYYEQYF
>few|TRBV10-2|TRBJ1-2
CASSDAVLGYGYTF
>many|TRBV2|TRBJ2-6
CASSEVSSGANVLTF
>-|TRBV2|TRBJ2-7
CASRTVYEQYF
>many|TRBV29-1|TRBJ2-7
CSVEMTGEQYF
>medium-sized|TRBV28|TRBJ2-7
CASSSPGGRTEQYF
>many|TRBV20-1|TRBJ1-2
CSARGDAQGANYGYTF
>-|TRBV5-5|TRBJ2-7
CASSMVGGSGEQYF
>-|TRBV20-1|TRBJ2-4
CSTDDAENIQYF
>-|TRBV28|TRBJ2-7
CASNEVADYRYGYTYEQYF
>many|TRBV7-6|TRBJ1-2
CASSGVGDLLFF
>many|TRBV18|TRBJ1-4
CASSRRTEDEKLFF
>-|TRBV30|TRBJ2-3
CAWTTSRRTDTQYF
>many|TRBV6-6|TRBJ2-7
CASSTRDAYEQYF
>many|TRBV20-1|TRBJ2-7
CSARELAGDYEQYF
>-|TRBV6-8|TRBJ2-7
CASSSLGEQYF
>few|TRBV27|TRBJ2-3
CASSPETGSGTDTQYF
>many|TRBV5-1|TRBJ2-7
CASSPTYGTSGDEQYF
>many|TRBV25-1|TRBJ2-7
CASSQGWYEQYF
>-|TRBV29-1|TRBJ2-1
CSVDDRAGAYNEQFF
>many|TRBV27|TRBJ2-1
CASSHQDRDNEQFF
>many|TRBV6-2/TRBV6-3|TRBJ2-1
CASSEWSRREQREQFF
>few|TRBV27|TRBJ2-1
CASSLREGGNKFF
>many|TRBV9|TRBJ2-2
CASSPGLAGMTGELFF
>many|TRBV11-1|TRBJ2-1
CASSPLWGPNEQFF
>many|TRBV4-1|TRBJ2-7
CASSGQDSSYEQYF
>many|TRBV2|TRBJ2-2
CASSPTTGELFF
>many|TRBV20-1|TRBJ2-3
CSARGETGKGTDTQYF